This TCR beta chain appears in the sequencing data of a study of post-analysis software for immune sequencing data. This clonotype was observed a few times. Its target is unknown. This CDR3 contains 16 residues. Germline V gene lookup returns CDR1 DFQATT and CDR2 SNEGSKA (reference sequence). Trimming at V came to 5 bases and at J to 2 bases, leaving 14 bases not matched to a gene. Carried by the TCR beta cDNA libraries were unique molecular identifiers. TCRdb reprocessed the PCR reads with MiXCR, giving one entry per CDR3 protein. Of roughly 650,000 distinct CDR3 sequences listed, more than 50% are singletons. Whole-study findings and limits: Patients used roughly five TRBV segments, including TRBV5-6, TRBV5-1 and TRBV20-1, more often than controls. The F measure placed samples prepared in the same batch into strongly shared clusters. Normalized Chao1 diversity in multiple sclerosis patients fell significantly below that of controls.

Material for sequencing was blood. The chain is built from TRBV20-1 and TRBJ2-5; 7 positions agree with TRBD2. This receptor was obtained from a girl aged 2-10 years with multiple sclerosis. CDR3 DNA: TGCAGTGCTGTAAATACTTGGGAGGGATCGCAAGAGACCCAGTACTTC. It yields the protein CSAVNTWEGSQETQYF.